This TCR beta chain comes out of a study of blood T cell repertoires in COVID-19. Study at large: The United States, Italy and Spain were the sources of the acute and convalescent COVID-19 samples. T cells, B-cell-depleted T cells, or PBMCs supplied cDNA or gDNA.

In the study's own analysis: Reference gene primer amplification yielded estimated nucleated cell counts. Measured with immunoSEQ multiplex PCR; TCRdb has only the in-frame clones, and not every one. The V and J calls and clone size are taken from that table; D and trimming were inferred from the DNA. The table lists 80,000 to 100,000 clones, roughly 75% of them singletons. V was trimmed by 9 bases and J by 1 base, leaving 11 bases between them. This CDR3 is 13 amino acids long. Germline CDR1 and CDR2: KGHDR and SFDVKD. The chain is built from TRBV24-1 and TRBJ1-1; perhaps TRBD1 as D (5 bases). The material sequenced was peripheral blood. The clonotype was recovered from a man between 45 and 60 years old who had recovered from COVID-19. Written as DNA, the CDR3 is TGTGCCACCCGAACGACAGAGAACACTGAAGCTTTCTTT. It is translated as CATRTTENTEAFF.